The 22 T cell receptor beta chains given below trace back to one sample, sequenced in a study of T cell responses to AZD1222 COVID-19 vaccine. Measured with immunoSEQ multiplex PCR; TCRdb has only the in-frame clones, and not every one. The sample shows 65,000 to 85,000 clones, around 88% of them seen only once. The sample consisted of peripheral blood, taken 28 days after the second dose of the MenACWY control vaccine. The source is an adult who received the MenACWY meningococcal vaccine as a control.

To note about this clone: The CDR3 does not end in the conserved phenylalanine or tryptophan, so this is likely a read error. The rearrangement links TRBV28 to TRBJ1-2; no clear D gene. Deletions cut 5 bases from V and 3 bases from J, with 13 bases between. Germline V gene data show CDR1 as MDHEN and CDR2 as SYDVKM. The CDR3 runs to 14 residues. The CDR3 DNA is TGTGCCAGCAGTCTCGATGGGCTTGACTATGGCTACACCCTC. It codes for CASSLDGLDYGYTL.

This sequence joins TRBV12-3 or TRBV12-4 and TRBJ1-6; 8 nucleotides line up with TRBD1. The CDR3 spans 12 residues. The chain's CDR3 is CAIRQGRSPLHF. The CDR3 DNA reads TGTGCGATACGACAGGGGAGGTCACCCCTCCACTTT.

The count of this clone is one. The chain uses TRBV28 and TRBJ1-1, with D possibly matching TRBD1 (6 bases). V lost 7 bases and J 1 base, leaving 16 bases between the germline ends. This CDR3 spans 15 amino acids. The germline CDR1 and CDR2 sequences are MDHEN and SYDVKM. In DNA form, the CDR3 reads TGTGCCAGCAATCCTCCCGGGGGCCAGAACACTGAAGCTTTCTTT. Its translation is CASNPPGGQNTEAFF.

V usage is TRBV11-1 and J usage is TRBJ1-5; no clear D. Germline V gene lookup returns CDR1 SGHAT and CDR2 FQDESV (reference sequence). The germline V and J ends were trimmed by 2 bases and 5 bases, with 10 bases remaining between them. The CDR3 totals 14 residues. CDR3 sequence: CASSLPGPDQPQHF. For the CDR3, the DNA is TGTGCCAGCAGCTTACCCGGGCCGGATCAGCCCCAGCATTTT.

V and J are TRBV5-6 and TRBJ1-1, with unresolved D. V was pared by 0 bases and J by 3 bases, with 9 bases between. The CDR3 runs to 14 residues. CDR1 and CDR2 (germline): SGHDT, YYEEEE. The CDR3 DNA sequence: TGTGCCAGCAGCTTGGACAAAAGGGACACTGAAGCTTTCTTT. Amino acids: CASSLDKRDTEAFF.

J is TRBJ2-7 and V is TRBV5-4, with 7 bases aligning to TRBD1. The CDR3 runs 15 residues. Germline CDR1 and CDR2: SGHNT and YYREEE (reference sequence). V shed 7 bases and J 1 base; nucleotides not matched to a gene: 11. In DNA form, the CDR3 reads TGTGCCAGCTCCCTAGACAGGGATTTTTCCTACGAGCAGTACTTC. Its translation: CASSLDRDFSYEQYF.

The chain combines TRBV19 with TRBJ2-1; 9 positions agree with TRBD1. Trimming removed 5 bases from V and 2 bases from J; junction bases left unmatched: 7. Germline V gene lookup returns CDR1 LNHDA and CDR2 SQIVND (reference sequence). The CDR3 is 16 amino acids. The CDR3 DNA sequence: TGTGCCAGTAGTCACGGGGGGACAGGGACCTACAATGAGCAGTTCTTC. This encodes CASSHGGTGTYNEQFF.

This clone was seen just once. The gene calls are TRBV20-1 and TRBJ2-4; maybe TRBD1 (6 bases). Trimming pared 3 bases from V and 0 bases from J, leaving 12 bases between. CDR1 is DFQATT, CDR2 SNEGSKA, per germline (reference sequence). The CDR3 extends over 15 amino acids. The CDR3 loop reads CSASRQVIAKNIQYF. CDR3 DNA: TGCAGTGCTAGTCGACAGGTTATAGCCAAAAACATTCAGTACTTC.

This clone was seen only a few times. The chain carries TRBV28 and TRBJ2-3; TRBD2 matches 7 bases. From germline, CDR1 is MDHEN and CDR2 SYDVKM. V trimming: 3 bases; J trimming: 4 bases; junction bases outside the gene matches: 10. This CDR3 is built from 16 residues. The chain's CDR3 is CASSFLPAGDADTQYF. For the CDR3, the DNA is TGTGCCAGCAGTTTCCTCCCGGCGGGGGACGCAGATACGCAGTATTTT.

The chain combines TRBV30 with TRBJ1-2; no clear D gene. Germline V CDR1 and CDR2: GTSNPN, SVGIG (reference sequence). The CDR3 spans 12 residues. V was shortened by 5 bases and J by 3 bases, with 10 bases between the two germline ends. The CDR3 DNA reads TGTGCCTGGGTGCGGGCCGACTATGGCTACACCTTC. It codes for CAWVRADYGYTF. Full variable domain (remainder filled in from reference TRBV30 and TRBJ1-2): SQTIHQWPATLVQPVGSPLSLECTVEGTSNPNLYWYRQAAGRGLQLLFYSVGIGQISSEVPQNLSASRPQDRQFILSSKKLLLSDSGFYLCAWVRADYGYTFGSGTRLTVV.

This clone was observed once. This rearrangement joins TRBV28 to TRBJ2-5; TRBD1 matches 7 bases. Germline-derived CDR1 and CDR2 are MDHEN and SYDVKM. V gave up 5 bases and J gave up 5 bases; unmatched junction bases: 8. The CDR3 length is 14 residues. As DNA, the CDR3 is TGTGCCAGCAGTCCCCCAGGGGGTAGGGAGACCCAGTACTTC. This translates into CASSPPGGRETQYF. Together with reference TRBV28 and TRBJ2-5, the CDR3 gives the full variable domain: DVKVTQSSRYLVKRTGEKVFLECVQDMDHENMFWYRQDPGLGLRLIYFSYDVKMKEKGDIPEGYSVSREKKERFSLILESASTNQTSMYLCASSPPGGRETQYFGPGTRLLVL.

Concerning this clone: The same CDR3 is also encoded by other DNA sequences in this sample. CDR3 amino acids: CASSELAGGQETQYF. The CDR3 nucleotides read TGTGCCAGCAGTGAACTAGCGGGGGGGCAAGAGACCCAGTACTTC. V gene TRBV6-1 combines with J gene TRBJ2-5; TRBD2 aligns across 12 bases. The CDR3 is 15 residues long. Per the germline V gene, CDR1 is MNHNS and CDR2 is SASEGT. The ends lost 2 bases at V and 2 bases at J; junction bases unmatched: 0.

The chain combines TRBV6-5 with TRBJ1-4; TRBD1 is a possible D gene (5 bases). This CDR3 spans 15 amino acids. Trimming took 6 bases from V and 5 from J, leaving 16 bases between them. Looked up from germline, CDR1 is MNHEY and CDR2 is SVGAGI. DNA of the CDR3: TGTGCCAGCAGGGGAATGGTGGGACGGAATGAAAAACTGTTTTTT. This sequence encodes CASRGMVGRNEKLFF.

In regard to this clone: The sample holds other DNA sequences that translate to the same CDR3. V and J are TRBV20-1 and TRBJ2-5, with D uncertain. The germline CDR1 and CDR2 sequences are DFQATT and SNEGSKA (reference sequence). The CDR3 runs 11 residues. V was shortened by 6 bases and J by 1 base, with 6 bases between the two germline ends. The CDR3 DNA reads TGCAGTGCCACGGGCCAAGAGACCCAGTACTTC. Its protein product is CSATGQETQYF.

The V call is TRBV19, the J call TRBJ1-5; D is possibly TRBD1 (6 bases). The length of the CDR3 is 16 residues. V lost 5 bases to trimming and J lost 2 bases, with 16 bases between them. CDR1 is LNHDA, CDR2 SQIVND, per germline (reference sequence). CDR3 in amino acids: CASSPDRTGGNQPQHF. CDR3 nucleotide sequence: TGTGCCAGTAGTCCGGACAGAACGGGGGGCAATCAGCCCCAGCATTTT.

The rearrangement uses TRBV5-8 and TRBJ1-1; possibly TRBD1 for D (5 bases). The CDR3 is made up of 13 amino acids. The germline gives CDR1 SGHTS, CDR2 YDEGEE. V dropped 3 bases and J dropped 1 base, with 7 bases sitting between them. CDR3 protein: CASSYRTNTEAFF. For the CDR3, the DNA is TGTGCCAGCAGCTACAGGACGAACACTGAAGCTTTCTTT.

The J gene is TRBJ1-6, the V gene TRBV6-5; 9 bases are a match to TRBD1. The CDR3 loop spans 15 amino acids. V lost 7 bases to trimming and J lost 9 bases; unmatched junction nucleotides: 10. CDR1 is MNHEY and CDR2 is SVGAGI in the germline V gene. CDR3 sequence reads: CASNRGDRVGSPLHF. The CDR3 nucleotides read TGTGCCAGCAACCGAGGGGACAGGGTTGGTTCACCCCTCCACTTT.

The rearrangement links TRBV28 to TRBJ1-2, with D maybe TRBD1 (5 bases). From germline, CDR1 is MDHEN and CDR2 SYDVKM. Trimming removed 5 bases from V and 8 bases from J, with 9 bases in between. The CDR3 has 11 amino acids. In DNA form, the CDR3 reads TGTGCCAGCAGTGGGAGGGACGGCTACACCTTC. Its translation: CASSGRDGYTF.

The genes are TRBV5-1 and TRBJ2-5, with no clear D. CDR1 is SGHRS and CDR2 is YFSETQ in the germline V gene. Trimming removed 1 base at V and 13 bases at J, with 26 bases between. The CDR3 has 16 amino acids. The CDR3 here is CASSLIQNSPQSPRYF. The DNA of the CDR3 is TGCGCCAGCAGCTTGATTCAGAACAGCCCTCAGTCACCCCGGTACTTC.

The gene calls are TRBV12-3 or TRBV12-4 and TRBJ2-7; perhaps D is TRBD1 or TRBD2 (6 bases each). CDR3 length equals 12 residues. Trimming cost V 8 bases and J 6 bases, with 14 bases left between them. CDR3 coding DNA: TGTGCCAGCCCCCAGGGGAGGTCCGAGCAGTACTTC. This translates into CASPQGRSEQYF.

The chain carries TRBV5-1 and TRBJ2-2; 8 bases map to TRBD1. The ends lost 3 bases at V and 5 bases at J; junction bases unmatched: 6. Germline V CDR1 and CDR2: SGHRS, YFSETQ. The CDR3 contains 15 residues. Here the CDR3 reads CASSWTGSGTGELFF. The CDR3 DNA reads as TGCGCCAGCAGCTGGACAGGGTCGGGGACCGGGGAGCTGTTTTTT.

The CDR3 bases are TGTGCCAGCAGCCCCGGTAGGACTAGGCTTGAGCAGTTCTTC. It specifies CASSPGRTRLEQFF. The chain joins TRBV7-8 to TRBJ2-1; 7 bases fit TRBD2. This CDR3 is built from 14 residues. CDR1 and CDR2 from the germline V gene are SGHVS and FQNEAQ. V was pared by 5 bases and J by 9 bases, with 10 bases of the junction left unmatched.